This passage covers 25 T cell receptor beta chains from one sample sequenced in a study of cytomegalovirus exposure and HLA in healthy donors. The PCR used 60 Vbeta and 13 Jbeta primers. Sequenced by immunoSEQ multiplex PCR; TCRdb stores in-frame clones only, minus some. The profile shows 200,000 or so clones, 83% of them singletons. Input material: PBMCs. The source of these receptors is a girl aged 10 to 17 in good health and CMV-seronegative.

The V and J genes are TRBV9 and TRBJ2-7; D not resolved. The length of the CDR3 is 14 residues. The germline gives CDR1 SGDLS, CDR2 YYNGEE. The V end was cut by 0 bases, the J end by 2 bases, with 9 bases between. CDR3 bases: TGTGCCAGCAGCGTAGCAGGTATTCCCTACGAGCAGTACTTC. Translating it yields CASSVAGIPYEQYF.

The J gene is TRBJ2-7, the V gene TRBV2; D is uncertain. The CDR3 covers 13 residues. The V gene lost 8 bases and the J gene lost 2 bases, with 13 bases spanning the gap. The germline V gene has CDR1 SNHLY and CDR2 FYNNEI. The CDR3 DNA sequence: TGTGCCAGCGTCGCTTTAGTCACCTACGAGCAGTACTTC. This codes for CASVALVTYEQYF.

The gene calls are TRBV6-1 and TRBJ1-2; a weak D match, TRBD1 (5 bases). The germline V gene encodes CDR1 MNHNS and CDR2 SASEGT. With 0 bases removed from V and 8 bases from J, the gap between germline ends came to 16 bases. CDR3 size: 15 residues. DNA of the CDR3: TGTGCCAGCAGTGAAGCGCTGATGGGGCAACTCGGCTACACCTTC. Translated: CASSEALMGQLGYTF.

This chain uses TRBV28 with TRBJ2-7, with D uncertain. The length of the CDR3 is 16 residues. CDR1 and CDR2 (germline): MDHEN, SYDVKM. Trimming took off 1 base at V and 7 bases at J, with 20 bases between the two ends. CDR3 DNA sequence: TGTGCCAGCAGTTTATTCTCCGTCGGCAGAGACGGGGAGCAGTACTTC. The encoded protein is CASSLFSVGRDGEQYF. Together with reference TRBV28 and TRBJ2-7, the CDR3 gives the full variable domain: DVKVTQSSRYLVKRTGEKVFLECVQDMDHENMFWYRQDPGLGLRLIYFSYDVKMKEKGDIPEGYSVSREKKERFSLILESASTNQTSMYLCASSLFSVGRDGEQYFGPGTRLTVT.

The V and J genes are TRBV25-1 and TRBJ1-6; TRBD1 aligns across 7 bases. J gave up 7 bases and V 8 bases, and 11 bases lay outside the gene matches. Germline values: CDR1 MGHDK, CDR2 SYGVNS. There are 15 residues in the CDR3. This CDR3 reads CASGRQGGPNSPLHF. The DNA for the CDR3 is TGTGCCAGCGGGCGACAGGGTGGCCCAAATTCACCCCTCCACTTT.

The gene calls are TRBV7-2 and TRBJ2-3; D call uncertain. The CDR3 runs to 15 residues. Germline V CDR1 and CDR2: SGHTA, FQGNSA. Trimming stripped 3 bases from V and 0 bases from J, with 10 bases between. The CDR3 sequence: CASSFTYTSTDTQYF. CDR3 in DNA: TGTGCCAGCAGCTTTACTTATACTAGCACAGATACGCAGTATTTT.

This clone was counted a single time. The chain uses TRBV27 and TRBJ1-4; perhaps TRBD1 as D (6 bases). The CDR3 loop spans 18 amino acids. Trimming took 6 bases from V and 1 from J, leaving 21 bases between them. Looked up from germline, CDR1 is MNHEY and CDR2 is SMNVEV (reference sequence). CDR3 protein: CASSPTLQGEITNEKLFF. The CDR3 DNA reads as TGTGCCAGCAGCCCGACCTTACAGGGTGAAATAACTAATGAAAAACTGTTTTTT. Full variable domain (remainder filled in from reference TRBV27 and TRBJ1-4): EAQVTQNPRYLITVTGKKLTVTCSQNMNHEYMSWYRQDPGLGLRQIYYSMNVEVTDKGDVPEGYKVSRKEKRNFPLILESPSPNQTSLYFCASSPTLQGEITNEKLFFGSGTQLSVL.

This chain connects TRBV7-9 to TRBJ1-2, with TRBD1 matching over 7 bases. V lost 5 bases, J lost 10 bases, and 7 bases stayed unmatched. The length of the CDR3 is 12 residues. Germline CDR1 SEHNR, CDR2 FQNEAQ (reference sequence). CDR3 nucleotides: TGTGCCAGCAGCGCGGACAGGATCGACTACACCTTC. Protein product: CASSADRIDYTF.

This chain connects TRBV5-4 to TRBJ2-7, with 11 bases aligning to TRBD2. V gave up 4 bases and J gave up 9 bases; unmatched junction bases: 15. The CDR3 consists of 16 residues. The V gene's germline CDR1 is SGHNT and CDR2 YYREEE (reference sequence). As DNA, the CDR3 is TGTGCCAGCAGCCCTGGCGTGCCTAGCGGGAGGTTTGGGCAGTACTTC. This gives the protein CASSPGVPSGRFGQYF. Drawing the rest from reference TRBV5-4 and TRBJ2-7, the complete variable domain is ETGVTQSPTHLIKTRGQQVTLRCSSQSGHNTVSWYQQALGQGPQFIFQYYREEENGRGNFPPRFSGLQFPNYSSELNVNALELDDSALYLCASSPGVPSGRFGQYFGPGTRLTVT.

The J gene is TRBJ2-3, the V gene TRBV6-5; tentatively, D is TRBD1 (6 bases). The germline V gene encodes CDR1 MNHEY and CDR2 SVGAGI. The CDR3 runs to 15 residues. V gave up 6 bases and J gave up 1 base, with 14 bases separating them. CDR3 sequence: CASRRKRTGTDTQYF. In DNA, the CDR3 is TGTGCCAGCAGAAGGAAGAGGACAGGCACAGATACGCAGTATTTT.

The rearrangement links TRBV4-1 to TRBJ2-5; TRBD1 matches 8 bases. Germline V gives CDR1 MGHRA, CDR2 YSYEKL. CDR3 length equals 16 residues. V trimming: 1 base; J trimming: 2 bases; junction bases outside the gene matches: 6. CDR3 DNA: TGCGCCAGCAGCCAAGGGACAGGGAGGAATCAAGAGACCCAGTACTTC. Translated, it gives CASSQGTGRNQETQYF.

The V gene is TRBV2, the J gene TRBJ1-3; D unresolved. The CDR3 extends over 14 amino acids. Germline CDR1 and CDR2: SNHLY and FYNNEI. Trimming removed 7 bases at V and 1 base at J, with 11 bases between. The CDR3 bases are TGTGCCAGCACGGAAACGAGGTCTGGAAACACCATATATTTT. Amino acids: CASTETRSGNTIYF.

This clone was seen more than once but under ten times. The V and J genes are TRBV7-8 and TRBJ1-1; D not certain. Looked up from germline, CDR1 is SGHVS and CDR2 is FQNEAQ. The CDR3 has 13 amino acids. The ends were cut back, 8 bases at V and 1 base at J, with 11 bases in the middle. CDR3 DNA: TGTGCCAGCGGACTGATGCCGAACACTGAAGCTTTCTTT. This translates into CASGLMPNTEAFF.

This clone was counted ten times or more. V usage is TRBV4-2 and J usage is TRBJ1-5; TRBD1 agrees at 7 bases. The ends lost 0 bases at V and 7 bases at J; junction bases unmatched: 6. The CDR3 sequence is 15 residues long. The germline gives CDR1 LGHNA, CDR2 YNFKEQ. DNA for the CDR3: TGTGCCAGCAGCCAAGATCAGGACAGGCCCCAGCCCCAGCATTTT. Its protein product is CASSQDQDRPQPQHF.

CDR3 bases: TGTGCCAGCAGTTACGGGGACAGGGCTAATGAAAAACTGTTTTTT. This gives the protein CASSYGDRANEKLFF. The rearrangement uses TRBV6-5 and TRBJ1-4, with 9 bases fitting TRBD1. The CDR3 is 15 residues long. CDR1 and CDR2 (germline): MNHEY, SVGAGI. V lost 2 bases, J lost 3 bases, and 1 base stayed unmatched.

In its sample, this clone was seen once. The rearrangement links TRBV25-1 to TRBJ1-3; D is undetermined. The CDR3 contains 12 residues. The germline V and J ends were trimmed by 5 bases and 4 bases, with 6 bases remaining between them. Germline V gene data show CDR1 as MGHDK and CDR2 as SYGVNS. This CDR3 reads CASSWAGNTIYF. The CDR3 DNA reads as TGTGCCAGCAGTTGGGCGGGAAACACCATATATTTT. Filled out from reference TRBV25-1 and TRBJ1-3, the complete variable domain reads EADIYQTPRYLVIGTGKKITLECSQTMGHDKMYWYQQDPGMELHLIHYSYGVNSTEKGDLSSESTVSRIRTEHFPLTLESARPSHTSQYLCASSWAGNTIYFGEGSWLTVV.

In the case of this clone: Other DNA sequences in this specimen translate into the identical CDR3. The rearrangement joins TRBV28 to TRBJ2-7; 7 bases agree with TRBD2. This CDR3 is built from 14 residues. Germline V gives CDR1 MDHEN, CDR2 SYDVKM. Losses at the gene ends were 2 bases for V and 2 bases for J; bases not matched to a gene: 3. In DNA form, the CDR3 reads TGTGCCAGCAGTTTAGTAGCGGGTGCCTACGAGCAGTACTTC. This gives the protein CASSLVAGAYEQYF.

CDR3 residues: CSVGDRGLTTQYF. The CDR3 nucleotides are TGCAGCGTTGGGGACAGGGGGTTGACAACGCAGTATTTT. This rearrangement joins TRBV29-1 to TRBJ2-3; 11 nucleotides match TRBD1. J was trimmed by 9 bases and V by 4 bases; bases with no gene match: 6. CDR3 length: 13 amino acids. Germline CDR1 is SQVTM and CDR2 is ANQGSEA.

This clone has a single count. The gene calls are TRBV6-5 and TRBJ1-2; D remains unclear. Trimming took 3 bases from V and 5 from J, leaving 7 bases between them. This CDR3 has 12 amino acids. The germline V gene encodes CDR1 MNHEY and CDR2 SVGAGI. In DNA, the CDR3 is TGTGCCAGCAGTTATTCGGGGTATGGCTACACCTTC. Translation: CASSYSGYGYTF.

This rearrangement joins TRBV19 to TRBJ1-1; D is possibly TRBD1 (6 bases). The V and J ends lost 4 bases and 0 bases respectively, with 24 bases between them. The CDR3 loop spans 19 amino acids. The germline gives CDR1 LNHDA, CDR2 SQIVND (reference sequence). The CDR3 coding sequence is TGTGCCAGTAGTACCGGGACCGCAGACATTTGGGACATGAACACTGAAGCTTTCTTT. It translates to CASSTGTADIWDMNTEAFF.

The J gene is TRBJ2-7, the V gene TRBV5-1, with 9 bases matching TRBD2. Germline loops: CDR1 SGHRS, CDR2 YFSETQ. After removal of 2 bases from V and 2 bases from J, the junction contained 8 bases not matched to a gene. This CDR3 region has 16 residues. In DNA form, the CDR3 reads TGCGCCAGCAGCTTCTCTAGCGGGGACATACCCTACGAGCAGTACTTC. Protein: CASSFSSGDIPYEQYF.

The chain uses TRBV5-1 and TRBJ1-6, with 7 positions matching TRBD1. V gave up 4 bases and J gave up 2 bases; unmatched junction bases: 3. Germline values: CDR1 SGHRS, CDR2 YFSETQ. The CDR3 is made up of 15 amino acids. The CDR3 DNA is TGCGCCAGCAGCCCAGGGGGAACCTATAATTCACCCCTCCACTTT. It yields the protein CASSPGGTYNSPLHF.

This chain links TRBV9 with TRBJ2-3, with D unclear. Trimming took 3 bases from V and 1 from J, leaving 9 bases between them. CDR3 length: 14 amino acids. From germline, CDR1 is SGDLS and CDR2 YYNGEE. The CDR3 sequence is CASSGPQGTDTQYF. The CDR3 DNA sequence: TGTGCCAGCAGCGGACCTCAGGGCACAGATACGCAGTATTTT.

V is TRBV28 and J is TRBJ2-1; TRBD2 matches at 9 bases. From germline, CDR1 is MDHEN and CDR2 SYDVKM. The V gene end was trimmed by 6 bases and the J gene end by 5 bases; junction bases not matched to a gene: 5. The CDR3 is made up of 14 amino acids. CDR3 residues: CASSIAGANNEQFF. In nucleotides, the CDR3 is TGTGCCAGCAGCATAGCGGGAGCCAACAATGAGCAGTTCTTC.

The rearrangement uses TRBV19 and TRBJ2-1; possible D gene TRBD1, 5 bases. Germline CDR1 LNHDA, CDR2 SQIVND (reference sequence). Trimming took off 8 bases at V and 4 bases at J, with 12 bases between the two ends. The CDR3 runs to 13 residues. In DNA, the CDR3 is TGTGCCAGTTCCGACAGAGCTTACAATGAGCAGTTCTTC. Translated, it gives CASSDRAYNEQFF.